The present entry profiles one T cell receptor beta chain with its context. This CDR3 region has 14 residues. The ends were cut back, 3 bases at V and 6 bases at J, with 14 bases in the middle. Germline CDR1 is ENHRY and CDR2 is SYGVKD. The sample comes from a study of T cell changes during pregnancy in multiple sclerosis. Here immunoSEQ multiplex PCR was the method, and the copy in TCRdb shows in-frame clones only, minus some. This sample has roughly 110,000 clones; about 89% occur once, and the top ten carry roughly 1.6%. The sequencing here drew on peripheral blood, taken before pregnancy. This clonotype was obtained from a female donor with multiple sclerosis, enrolled in a pregnancy study. The chain couples TRBV10-3 to TRBJ1-1; D gene ambiguous. CDR3: CAISDYRPVAEAFF. CDR3 nucleotides: TGTGCCATCAGTGACTATCGTCCCGTAGCTGAAGCTTTCTTT.